The rows below give T cell receptor beta chains drawn from one sample of a study of blood T cell repertoires in COVID-19. The data were produced by immunoSEQ multiplex PCR, yet TCRdb's version contains in-frame clones alone and is incomplete. The repertoire holds about 370,000 clones, with about 90% as singletons. The sequencing sample was made of peripheral blood. Source of these receptors: a young woman with COVID-19, enrolled during active disease. Both conserved end residues are part of each CDR3. The D gene is left open where the match is weak. Clone size, where shown, is once, few, many, or a class for clones that have expanded.

CASSRNTGPSSGNTIYF	TGTGCCAGCAGTCGAAATACAGGGCCTAGCTCTGGAAACACCATATATTTT	TRBV2	NA	NA	TRBJ1-3
CASSQLYPLWSPLHF	TGTGCCAGCAGCCAACTATACCCTCTTTGGTCACCCCTCCACTTT	TRBV3-1/TRBV3-2	NA	NA	TRBJ1-6
CASSQVWSSGANVLTF	TGTGCCAGCAGCCAAGTATGGAGCTCTGGGGCCAACGTCCTGACTTTC	TRBV14	NA	once	TRBJ2-6
CASSSRQGVSEQYF	TGTGCCAGCAGTTCAAGACAGGGGGTGAGCGAGCAGTACTTC	TRBV28	TRBD1	NA	TRBJ2-7
CSEDSYTEAFF	TGCAGTGAGGACAGTTACACTGAAGCTTTCTTT	TRBV20-1	NA	NA	TRBJ1-1
CASRLTGGNTGELFF	TGTGCCAGCAGATTAACAGGGGGTAACACCGGGGAGCTGTTTTTT	TRBV6-5	TRBD1	NA	TRBJ2-2
CASSPTVDTEAFF	TGTGCCAGCAGTCCGACAGTGGACACTGAAGCTTTCTTT	TRBV12-3/TRBV12-4	NA	NA	TRBJ1-1
CASAAGQRYTQYF	TGTGCCAGCGCGGCGGGCCAGCGTTATACGCAGTATTTT	TRBV19	NA	NA	TRBJ2-3
CSVGANYGYTF	TGCAGCGTTGGCGCTAACTATGGCTACACCTTC	TRBV29-1	NA	NA	TRBJ1-2
CASSVRDRGNYGYTF	TGTGCCAGCAGCGTCCGGGACAGGGGGAACTATGGCTACACCTTC	TRBV7-2	TRBD1	few	TRBJ1-2
CASSIPGGTNQETQYF	TGTGCCAGCAGTATTCCCGGGGGGACTAACCAAGAGACCCAGTACTTC	TRBV2	TRBD2	NA	TRBJ2-5
CASSIQPGQGRNYNEQFF	TGTGCCAGCAGCATACAACCTGGACAGGGCCGAAACTACAATGAGCAGTTCTTC	TRBV2	TRBD1	NA	TRBJ2-1
CASSITSGRASHNEQFF	TGTGCCAGTAGTATAACTAGCGGGAGGGCCTCCCACAATGAGCAGTTCTTC	TRBV19	TRBD2	NA	TRBJ2-1
CAWRGGLAIYNEQFF	TGTGCCTGGAGAGGGGGACTAGCGATATACAATGAGCAGTTCTTC	TRBV30	TRBD2	NA	TRBJ2-1
CASSLGRGAGNTGELFF	TGTGCCAGCAGCTTAGGCCGGGGGGCTGGCAACACCGGGGAGCTGTTTTTT	TRBV11-2	NA	NA	TRBJ2-2
CASSLSGTSVWEQFF	TGTGCCAGCAGCCTGTCCGGGACTAGCGTGTGGGAGCAGTTCTTC	TRBV5-6	TRBD2	NA	TRBJ2-1